This is a list of T cell receptor beta chains from one sample in a study of CD8+CD57+ T cells in acquired aplastic anemia. TCRdb itself ran the reads through MiXCR, one entry per CDR3 protein. The sample yields 200,000 to 250,000 distinct CDR3 sequences, roughly 57% seen once. Sequencing was carried out using sorted CD4+, CD8+, or CD8+CD57+ T cells (not recorded which) from PBMCs. These receptors all come from a human donor in good health. CDR3s leave out the opening cysteine and the closing phenylalanine or tryptophan. Each record gives: J gene, V gene, CDR3 protein.

j_call: TRBJ2-7
v_call: TRBV20-1
cdr3_aa: SASRQAGSYEQY

j_call: TRBJ1-6
v_call: TRBV7-2
cdr3_aa: ASSLVWDRGSPLH

j_call: TRBJ2-1
v_call: TRBV5-5
cdr3_aa: ASTQDPGGVYNEQF

j_call: TRBJ2-5
v_call: TRBV7-9
cdr3_aa: DSSHTRGVYETQY

j_call: TRBJ2-2
v_call: TRBV20-1
cdr3_aa: SALTSGRAGELF

j_call: TRBJ2-1
v_call: TRBV5-5
cdr3_aa: ASSPPRAGIYNEQF

j_call: TRBJ2-5
v_call: TRBV5-6
cdr3_aa: ASSFTDGSQETQY

j_call: TRBJ1-1
v_call: TRBV7-2
cdr3_aa: ASSTRQGETEAF

j_call: TRBJ1-2
v_call: TRBV19
cdr3_aa: ASSIWGDRVNNGYT

j_call: TRBJ1-1
v_call: TRBV12-3/TRBV12-4
cdr3_aa: AAGRDPEAF

j_call: TRBJ2-1
v_call: TRBV5-1
cdr3_aa: ASSQDRAGFGNEQF

j_call: TRBJ2-7
v_call: TRBV7-9
cdr3_aa: ASSRPETYEQY

j_call: TRBJ2-7
v_call: TRBV7-9
cdr3_aa: ASSLVGRRSSYEQY

j_call: TRBJ1-1
v_call: TRBV20-1
cdr3_aa: SALRQGGAF

j_call: TRBJ1-5
v_call: TRBV20-1
cdr3_aa: SARDLRNSNQPQH

j_call: TRBJ2-1
v_call: TRBV15
cdr3_aa: ATSSRTGTSVNEQL

j_call: TRBJ2-7
v_call: TRBV15
cdr3_aa: ATSTTRTGGGYEQY

j_call: TRBJ2-1
v_call: TRBV7-6
cdr3_aa: ASSRRGTGAYNEQL

j_call: TRBJ2-2
v_call: TRBV7-8
cdr3_aa: ASSLEGRVTGELF

j_call: TRBJ1-2
v_call: TRBV10-3
cdr3_aa: AISDLAGDYNYGYT

j_call: TRBJ2-7
v_call: TRBV19
cdr3_aa: ASRSGASYEQY

j_call: TRBJ2-5
v_call: TRBV6-2/TRBV6-3
cdr3_aa: ASSYSETQY

j_call: TRBJ2-3
v_call: TRBV24-1
cdr3_aa: ATGELGQGGTGTQY

j_call: TRBJ2-1
v_call: TRBV7-3
cdr3_aa: ASSLHQGGVNEQF

j_call: TRBJ2-3
v_call: TRBV5-1
cdr3_aa: ASSLSRRGGTQY

j_call: TRBJ2-5
v_call: TRBV6-5
cdr3_aa: ASRGDTGIS

j_call: TRBJ2-1
v_call: TRBV7-6
cdr3_aa: ASSSVGRSDNEQF

j_call: TRBJ1-1
v_call: TRBV11-2
cdr3_aa: ASSQPGQGAYEAF

j_call: TRBJ1-3
v_call: TRBV7-2
cdr3_aa: ASSLGTPGNTIY

j_call: TRBJ2-7
v_call: TRBV13
cdr3_aa: ASSLESRQEQY

j_call: TRBJ2-2
v_call: TRBV7-9
cdr3_aa: ASRLGAYTGELF

j_call: TRBJ1-1
v_call: TRBV27
cdr3_aa: ASSVYGTATEAF

j_call: TRBJ2-5
v_call: TRBV15
cdr3_aa: ATSVAAGTETQY

j_call: TRBJ2-3
v_call: TRBV11-3
cdr3_aa: ASSFVRTDTQY

j_call: TRBJ2-7
v_call: TRBV2
cdr3_aa: ASSERTSSYEQY

j_call: TRBJ2-7
v_call: TRBV6-6
cdr3_aa: ASSSWTGKDEQY

j_call: TRBJ2-1
v_call: TRBV29-1
cdr3_aa: SVTGTGGNEQF

j_call: TRBJ2-1
v_call: TRBV3-1
cdr3_aa: ASSQEPVEQF

j_call: TRBJ2-3
v_call: TRBV12-3/TRBV12-4
cdr3_aa: ASSFSGGPRTRAQY

j_call: TRBJ2-7
v_call: TRBV20-1
cdr3_aa: SAPGGREQY